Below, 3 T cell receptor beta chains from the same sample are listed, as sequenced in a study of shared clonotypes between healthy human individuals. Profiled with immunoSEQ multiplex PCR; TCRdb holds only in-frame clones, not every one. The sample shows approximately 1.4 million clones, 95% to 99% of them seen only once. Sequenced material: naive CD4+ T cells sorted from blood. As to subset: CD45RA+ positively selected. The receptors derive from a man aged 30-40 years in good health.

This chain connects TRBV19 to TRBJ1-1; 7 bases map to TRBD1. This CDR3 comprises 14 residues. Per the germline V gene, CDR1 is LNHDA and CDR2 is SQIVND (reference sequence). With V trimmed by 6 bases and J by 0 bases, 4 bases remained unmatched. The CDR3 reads CASRRGLVNTEAFF. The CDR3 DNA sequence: TGTGCCAGTAGAAGGGGGCTTGTGAACACTGAAGCTTTCTTT.

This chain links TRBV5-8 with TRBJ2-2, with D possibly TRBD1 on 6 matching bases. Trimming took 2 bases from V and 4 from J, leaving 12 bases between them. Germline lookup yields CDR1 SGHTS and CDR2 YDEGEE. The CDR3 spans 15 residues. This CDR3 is CASSFNPGVTGELFF. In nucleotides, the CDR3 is TGTGCCAGCAGCTTCAACCCAGGGGTCACCGGGGAGCTGTTTTTT.

The CDR3 spells CASSPPVGRGQETQYF. CDR3 coding DNA: TGTGCCAGCAGTCCCCCAGTTGGCCGTGGACAGGAGACCCAGTACTTC. The chain couples TRBV28 to TRBJ2-5; tentatively, D is TRBD1 (6 bases). The CDR3 covers 16 residues. In germline, CDR1 is MDHEN, CDR2 SYDVKM. Trimming cost V 5 bases and J 5 bases, with 21 bases left between them.